Included here is one T cell receptor (beta chain) sequence, with context. J gave up 2 bases and V 2 bases, and 8 bases lay outside the gene matches. The CDR3 totals 15 residues. In germline, CDR1 is DFQATT, CDR2 SNEGSKA (reference sequence). These data belong to a study of early T cells in non-severe SARS-CoV-2 infection. TCRdb passed the 5' RACE reads through MiXCR, listing each CDR3 protein once. The repertoire holds roughly 50,000 distinct CDR3 sequences, with around 7.5% as singletons. The sequenced sample consisted of whole blood. This clonotype was sampled from an adult who was a healthcare worker with PCR-confirmed SARS-CoV-2 infection or an uninfected control (not recorded which). The chain has TRBV20-1 and TRBJ1-2; 7 nucleotides match TRBD1. The CDR3 loop is CSARPSRDRNYGYTF. The CDR3 DNA follows: TGCAGTGCTAGACCGTCCCGGGACAGAAACTATGGCTACACCTTC.